Listed below are T cell receptor beta chains from one sample, sequenced in a study of control samples from healthy donors and cancer patients. Assay used: immunoSEQ multiplex PCR; TCRdb lists only in-frame clones, some missing. This sample has 30,000 to 40,000 clones, with about 83% found just once. The sample comprised PBMCs. Source of these receptors: a woman aged 60 to 75 with lung cancer. The CDR3 runs from the conserved cysteine through the conserved F or W. The order of the fields is D gene, V gene, J gene, clone size, CDR3 protein, CDR3 DNA. A D gene is named only where the DNA matches it firmly. Clone size is given for some rows only: seen once, a few or many times, or a class if the clone is expanded.

D gene: TRBD1
V gene: TRBV7-6
J gene: TRBJ2-2
clone size: -
CDR3 protein: CASSQGQGARGGELFF
CDR3 DNA: TGTGCCAGCAGCCAGGGACAGGGGGCACGCGGCGGGGAGCTGTTTTTT

D gene: TRBD1
V gene: TRBV9
J gene: TRBJ2-7
clone size: -
CDR3 protein: CASSETGQGDYEQYF
CDR3 DNA: TGTGCCAGCAGCGAGACGGGACAGGGGGACTACGAGCAGTACTTC

D gene: TRBD1
V gene: TRBV4-1
J gene: TRBJ1-2
clone size: once
CDR3 protein: CASSQDARGDREGYTF
CDR3 DNA: TGCGCCAGCAGCCAAGATGCTCGGGGGGACAGGGAAGGCTACACCTTC

D gene: TRBD1
V gene: TRBV11-2
J gene: TRBJ1-4
clone size: -
CDR3 protein: CASSPDPERQGRLFF
CDR3 DNA: TGTGCCAGCAGCCCGGATCCAGAAAGACAGGGAAGACTGTTTTTT

D gene: TRBD1
V gene: TRBV7-8
J gene: TRBJ2-1
clone size: -
CDR3 protein: CASGPSTGTGQSSSYNEQFF
CDR3 DNA: TGTGCCAGCGGACCCTCCACCGGGACAGGGCAGAGTAGCTCCTACAATGAGCAGTTCTTC

D gene: -
V gene: TRBV5-4
J gene: TRBJ2-3
clone size: -
CDR3 protein: CASSTRQGGSTDTQYF
CDR3 DNA: TGTGCCAGCAGCACCCGCCAAGGGGGATCCACAGATACGCAGTATTTT

D gene: TRBD2
V gene: TRBV29-1
J gene: TRBJ2-1
clone size: -
CDR3 protein: CSALGGLAGPNEQFF
CDR3 DNA: TGCAGCGCACTTGGGGGACTAGCGGGACCCAATGAGCAGTTCTTC

D gene: TRBD1
V gene: TRBV19
J gene: TRBJ1-2
clone size: -
CDR3 protein: CASSSGQGWVSPSGYTF
CDR3 DNA: TGTGCCAGTAGTTCGGGACAGGGGTGGGTTAGTCCGTCGGGCTACACCTTC

D gene: -
V gene: TRBV6-2/TRBV6-3
J gene: TRBJ2-1
clone size: once
CDR3 protein: CASSYSYNEQFF
CDR3 DNA: TGTGCCAGCAGTTACTCGTACAATGAGCAGTTCTTC

D gene: -
V gene: TRBV2
J gene: TRBJ2-5
clone size: -
CDR3 protein: CASSQGGGETQYF
CDR3 DNA: TGTGCCAGCAGTCAGGGAGGGGGAGAGACCCAGTACTTC

D gene: TRBD2
V gene: TRBV2
J gene: TRBJ2-3
clone size: -
CDR3 protein: CASSPGLGTDTQYF
CDR3 DNA: TGTGCCAGCAGCCCGGGACTAGGAACAGATACGCAGTATTTT

D gene: -
V gene: TRBV2
J gene: TRBJ1-1
clone size: -
CDR3 protein: CASVQYMNTEAFF
CDR3 DNA: TGTGCCAGCGTACAGTACATGAACACTGAAGCTTTCTTT

D gene: -
V gene: TRBV7-2
J gene: TRBJ2-2
clone size: -
CDR3 protein: CASSLSGTGELFF
CDR3 DNA: TGTGCCAGCAGCCTAAGTGGCACCGGGGAGCTGTTTTTT

D gene: -
V gene: TRBV4-3
J gene: TRBJ2-1
clone size: -
CDR3 protein: CASSQDSGWRDYNEQFF
CDR3 DNA: TGCGCCAGCAGCCAAGACTCAGGTTGGAGGGACTACAATGAGCAGTTCTTC

D gene: -
V gene: TRBV7-2
J gene: TRBJ1-5
clone size: -
CDR3 protein: CASSLRDIHQPQHF
CDR3 DNA: TGTGCCAGCAGTTTGAGGGACATTCATCAGCCCCAGCATTTT

D gene: TRBD2
V gene: TRBV29-1
J gene: TRBJ2-7
clone size: -
CDR3 protein: CSAAPTGGGRYEQYF
CDR3 DNA: TGCAGCGCGGCGCCAACCGGGGGGGGCAGATACGAGCAGTACTTC

D gene: -
V gene: TRBV7-2
J gene: TRBJ2-3
clone size: few
CDR3 protein: CASSLSGTTDTQYF
CDR3 DNA: TGTGCCAGCAGCTTAAGCGGAACCACAGATACGCAGTATTTT

D gene: -
V gene: TRBV3-1/TRBV3-2
J gene: TRBJ1-1
clone size: few
CDR3 protein: CASSPYKQGGGWRTEAFF
CDR3 DNA: TGTGCCAGCAGCCCCTACAAACAGGGAGGAGGGTGGAGGACTGAAGCTTTCTTT

D gene: -
V gene: TRBV2
J gene: TRBJ1-3
clone size: -
CDR3 protein: CASSKGQDSGNTIYF
CDR3 DNA: TGTGCCAGCAGTAAAGGGCAGGACTCTGGAAACACCATATATTTT

D gene: -
V gene: TRBV4-2
J gene: TRBJ1-4
clone size: -
CDR3 protein: CASSQDRDPGAVGEKLFF
CDR3 DNA: TGTGCCAGCAGCCAAGATCGGGACCCGGGGGCAGTAGGGGAAAAACTGTTTTTT

D gene: -
V gene: TRBV7-3
J gene: TRBJ1-3
clone size: few
CDR3 protein: CASSLDRSSGNTIYF
CDR3 DNA: TGTGCCAGCAGCCTAGACAGGAGCTCTGGAAACACCATATATTTT

D gene: -
V gene: TRBV10-3
J gene: TRBJ2-7
clone size: -
CDR3 protein: CAISVGDYEQYF
CDR3 DNA: TGTGCCATCAGTGTAGGGGACTACGAGCAGTACTTC

D gene: -
V gene: TRBV18
J gene: TRBJ2-3
clone size: -
CDR3 protein: CASSPPLGGAAPDTQYF
CDR3 DNA: TGTGCCAGCTCACCACCGCTTGGCGGTGCGGCCCCAGATACGCAGTATTTT

D gene: -
V gene: TRBV9
J gene: TRBJ1-1
clone size: -
CDR3 protein: CASSVGLTRVNTEAFF
CDR3 DNA: TGTGCCAGCAGCGTAGGCCTTACACGGGTGAACACTGAAGCTTTCTTT

D gene: -
V gene: TRBV10-1
J gene: TRBJ1-3
clone size: few
CDR3 protein: CASSESRASGNTIYF
CDR3 DNA: TGCGCCAGCAGTGAGTCCAGGGCCTCTGGAAACACCATATATTTT

D gene: -
V gene: TRBV14
J gene: TRBJ2-5
clone size: -
CDR3 protein: CASSQEWGSETQYF
CDR3 DNA: TGTGCCAGCAGCCAAGAGTGGGGTTCGGAGACCCAGTACTTC

D gene: -
V gene: TRBV6-6
J gene: TRBJ2-6
clone size: -
CDR3 protein: CASSRFNSNSGANVLTF
CDR3 DNA: TGTGCCAGCAGTCGCTTTAATTCAAACTCTGGGGCCAACGTCCTGACTTTC

D gene: -
V gene: TRBV7-7
J gene: TRBJ2-2
clone size: -
CDR3 protein: CASSLGSQGTGELFF
CDR3 DNA: TGTGCCAGCAGCTTGGGCTCTCAGGGGACCGGGGAGCTGTTTTTT

D gene: -
V gene: TRBV7-2
J gene: TRBJ1-5
clone size: -
CDR3 protein: CASSPNSAQPQHF
CDR3 DNA: TGTGCCAGCAGCCCGAACTCGGCTCAGCCCCAGCATTTT